The clone carrying this TCR beta chain turned up a few times. The antigen is unknown. This record comes from a study of T cells after yellow fever vaccination. Study conclusions and caveats: After the booster, about 95% of CD4 and about nine tenths of CD8 primary-response clones were re-detected. The study noted that FACS-sorted repertoires could contain abundant clonotypes contaminating from the bulk population.

With 3 bases clipped from V and 7 bases from J, the junction kept 9 bases outside the gene matches. Germline CDR1 reads LGHDT; CDR2 reads YNNKEL (reference sequence). The CDR3 is made up of 15 amino acids. The authors made TCR cDNA by 5'RACE template switching, adding a universal primer site and UMIs. In TCRdb, the 5' RACE reads were re-called with MiXCR into one record per CDR3 protein. The sample has under 200,000 distinct CDR3 sequences, under 7.5% seen once. The receptor's source is a young man who received the YFV17D yellow fever vaccine. V is TRBV3-1 and J is TRBJ1-2, with 9 nucleotides matching TRBD1. This specimen consisted of CD4+ T cells sorted from PBMCs, obtained 5 days after the first yellow fever vaccination. CDR3 in amino acids: CASSHNPGTGFGYTF. CDR3 nucleotide sequence: TGTGCCAGCAGCCATAATCCCGGGACAGGGTTTGGCTACACCTTC.